This record looks at one T cell receptor (beta chain) sequence and its context. As yet, its antigen is unknown. The germline V gene encodes CDR1 SGHTS and CDR2 YDEGEE. CDR3 length: 14 amino acids. The V and J ends lost 1 base and 5 bases respectively, with 12 bases between them. This sample stems from a study of shared clonotypes between healthy human individuals. Study findings and constraints: The sampled material consisted only of blood, and tissue repertoires are likely to differ.

Selected positively for CCR7 and CD45RO-negative, naive CD8 cells excluded terminally differentiated effector memory CD45RA+ cells. Original analysis: Junction-only immunoSEQ sequences carried no quality scores, so filtering differed. Assay: immunoSEQ multiplex PCR; the TCRdb copy retains only in-frame clones and omits some. Clonal size and the V and J genes are those of that table, whereas D and trimming came from the DNA. The sample lists more than 2 million clones, approximately 94% occurring once. This sequence joins TRBV5-8 and TRBJ1-1; D ambiguous. Source material: naive CD8+ T cells sorted from blood. The TCR originated in a man aged 18 to 30 in good health. CDR3 coding DNA: TGTGCCAGCAGCTTGCTTGCAGGCTCTACTGAAGCTTTCTTT. It specifies CASSLLAGSTEAFF.